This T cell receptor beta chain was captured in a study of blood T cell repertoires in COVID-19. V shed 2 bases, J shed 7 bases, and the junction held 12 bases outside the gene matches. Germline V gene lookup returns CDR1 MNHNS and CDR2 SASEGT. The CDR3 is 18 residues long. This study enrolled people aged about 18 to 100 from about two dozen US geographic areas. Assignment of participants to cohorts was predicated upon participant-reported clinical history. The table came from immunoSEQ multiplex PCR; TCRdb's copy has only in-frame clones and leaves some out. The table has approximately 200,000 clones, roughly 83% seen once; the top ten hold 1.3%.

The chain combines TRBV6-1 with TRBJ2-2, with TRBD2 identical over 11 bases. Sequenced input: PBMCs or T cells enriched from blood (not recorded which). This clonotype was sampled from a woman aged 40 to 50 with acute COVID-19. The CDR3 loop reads CASSELPILAGADGELFF. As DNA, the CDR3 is TGTGCCAGCAGTGAATTGCCGATACTAGCGGGAGCTGACGGGGAGCTGTTTTTT.